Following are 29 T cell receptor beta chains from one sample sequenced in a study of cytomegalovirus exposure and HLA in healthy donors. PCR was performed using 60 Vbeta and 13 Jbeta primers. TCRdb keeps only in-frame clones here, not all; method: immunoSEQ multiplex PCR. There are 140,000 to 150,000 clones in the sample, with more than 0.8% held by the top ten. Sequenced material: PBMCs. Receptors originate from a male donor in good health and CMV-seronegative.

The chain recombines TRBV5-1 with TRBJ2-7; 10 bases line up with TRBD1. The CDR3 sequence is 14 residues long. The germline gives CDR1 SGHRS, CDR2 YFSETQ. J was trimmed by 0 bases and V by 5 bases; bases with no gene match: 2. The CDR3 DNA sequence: TGCGCCAGCAGATGGACAGGGGGCTCCTACGAGCAGTACTTC. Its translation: CASRWTGGSYEQYF.

CDR3 coding DNA: TGCAGCGTTGACGCCGGGGTAATGGCTGAAGCTTTCTTT. Protein product: CSVDAGVMAEAFF. The rearrangement links TRBV29-1 to TRBJ1-1, with no clear D. The CDR3 spans 13 residues. Trimming took 3 bases from V and 6 from J, leaving 14 bases between them. Germline CDR1 is SQVTM and CDR2 is ANQGSEA. The variable domain in full, completed from reference TRBV29-1 and TRBJ1-1, reads SAVISQKPSRDICQRGTSLTIQCQVDSQVTMMFWYRQQPGQSLTLIATANQGSEATYESGFVIDKFPISRPNLTFSTLTVSNMSPEDSSIYLCSVDAGVMAEAFFGQGTRLTVV.

The CDR3 nucleotides are TGTGCCAGCAGTGAAGCTAGAGGGTCCGGAACCGACAATGAGCAGTTCTTC. This translates into CASSEARGSGTDNEQFF. The rearrangement joins TRBV6-1 to TRBJ2-1; possibly TRBD2 for D (5 bases). The CDR3 contains 17 residues. Looked up from germline, CDR1 is MNHNS and CDR2 is SASEGT. V lost 0 bases to trimming and J lost 5 bases, with 17 bases between them.

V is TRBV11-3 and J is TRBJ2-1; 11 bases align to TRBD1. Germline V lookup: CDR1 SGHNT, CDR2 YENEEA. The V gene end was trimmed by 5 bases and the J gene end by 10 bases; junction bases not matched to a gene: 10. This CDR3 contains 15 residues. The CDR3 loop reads CASSIGTGGDVEQFF. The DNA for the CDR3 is TGTGCCAGCAGCATCGGGACAGGGGGGGATGTAGAGCAGTTCTTC.

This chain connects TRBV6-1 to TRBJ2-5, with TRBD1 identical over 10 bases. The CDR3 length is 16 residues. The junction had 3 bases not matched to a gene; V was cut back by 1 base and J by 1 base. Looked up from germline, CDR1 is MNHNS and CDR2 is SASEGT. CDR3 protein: CASSEEGTGVQETQYF. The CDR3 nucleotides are TGTGCCAGCAGTGAAGAAGGGACAGGGGTCCAAGAGACCCAGTACTTC.

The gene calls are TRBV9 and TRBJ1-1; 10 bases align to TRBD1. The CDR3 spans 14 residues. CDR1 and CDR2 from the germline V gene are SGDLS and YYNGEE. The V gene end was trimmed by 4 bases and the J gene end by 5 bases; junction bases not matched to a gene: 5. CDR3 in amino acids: CASSLRDRGTEAFF. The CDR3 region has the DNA TGTGCCAGCAGCCTCCGGGACAGGGGAACTGAAGCTTTCTTT. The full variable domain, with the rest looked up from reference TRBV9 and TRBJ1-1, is DSGVTQTPKHLITATGQRVTLRCSPRSGDLSVYWYQQSLDQGLQFLIQYYNGEERAKGNILERFSAQQFPDLHSELNLSSLELGDSALYFCASSLRDRGTEAFFGQGTRLTVV.

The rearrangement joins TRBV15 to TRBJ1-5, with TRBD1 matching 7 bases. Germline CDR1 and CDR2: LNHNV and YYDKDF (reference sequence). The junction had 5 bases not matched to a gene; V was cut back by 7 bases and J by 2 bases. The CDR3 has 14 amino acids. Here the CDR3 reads CATNLGQRNQPQHF. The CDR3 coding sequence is TGTGCCACCAATCTGGGACAGCGCAATCAGCCCCAGCATTTT.

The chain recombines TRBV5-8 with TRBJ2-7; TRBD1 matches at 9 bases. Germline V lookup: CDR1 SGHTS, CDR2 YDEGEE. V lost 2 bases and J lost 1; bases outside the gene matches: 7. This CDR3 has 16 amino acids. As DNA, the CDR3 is TGTGCCAGCAGCTTCTCGTCGGGACAGGGATCCTACGAGCAGTACTTC. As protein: CASSFSSGQGSYEQYF.

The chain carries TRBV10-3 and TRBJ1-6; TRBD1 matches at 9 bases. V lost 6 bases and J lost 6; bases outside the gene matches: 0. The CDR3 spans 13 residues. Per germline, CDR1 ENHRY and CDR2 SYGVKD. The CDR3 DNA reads TGTGCCATCAGGACAGGGGGTAATTCACCCCTCCACTTT. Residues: CAIRTGGNSPLHF.

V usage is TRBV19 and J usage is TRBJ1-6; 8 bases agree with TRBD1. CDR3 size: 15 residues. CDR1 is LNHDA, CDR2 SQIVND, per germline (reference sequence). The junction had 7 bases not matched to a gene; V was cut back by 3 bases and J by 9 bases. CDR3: CASSMLGQGGSPLHF. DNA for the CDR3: TGTGCCAGTAGTATGCTCGGACAGGGAGGTTCACCCCTCCACTTT. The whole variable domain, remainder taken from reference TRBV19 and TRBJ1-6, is DGGITQSPKYLFRKEGQNVTLSCEQNLNHDAMYWYRQDPGQGLRLIYYSQIVNDFQKGDIAEGYSVSREKKESFPLTVTSAQKNPTAFYLCASSMLGQGGSPLHFGNGTRLTVT.

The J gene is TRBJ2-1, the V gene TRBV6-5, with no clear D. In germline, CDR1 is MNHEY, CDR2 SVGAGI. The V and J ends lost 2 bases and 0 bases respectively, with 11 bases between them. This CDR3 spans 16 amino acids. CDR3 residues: CASSYLAESSYNEQFF. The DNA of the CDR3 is TGTGCCAGCAGTTACCTGGCGGAGAGCTCCTACAATGAGCAGTTCTTC.

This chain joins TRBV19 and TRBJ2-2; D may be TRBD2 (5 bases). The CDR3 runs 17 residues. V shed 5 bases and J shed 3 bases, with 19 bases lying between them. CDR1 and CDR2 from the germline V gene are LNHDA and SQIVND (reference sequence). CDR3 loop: CASSPGGFLVDTGELFF. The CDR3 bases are TGTGCCAGTAGTCCCGGAGGTTTCTTGGTCGACACCGGGGAGCTGTTTTTT.

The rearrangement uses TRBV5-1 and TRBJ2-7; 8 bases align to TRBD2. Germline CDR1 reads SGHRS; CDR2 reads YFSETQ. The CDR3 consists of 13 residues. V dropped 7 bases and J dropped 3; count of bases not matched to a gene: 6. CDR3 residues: CASRGLAGYEQYF. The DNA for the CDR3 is TGCGCCAGCCGGGGGCTAGCGGGCTACGAGCAGTACTTC.

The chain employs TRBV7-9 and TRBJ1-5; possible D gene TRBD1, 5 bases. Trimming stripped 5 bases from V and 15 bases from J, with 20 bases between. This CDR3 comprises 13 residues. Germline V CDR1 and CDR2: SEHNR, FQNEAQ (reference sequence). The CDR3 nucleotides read TGTGCCAGCAGCCGATCCGGGCAGGGCGTAACGCATTTT. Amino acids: CASSRSGQGVTHF.

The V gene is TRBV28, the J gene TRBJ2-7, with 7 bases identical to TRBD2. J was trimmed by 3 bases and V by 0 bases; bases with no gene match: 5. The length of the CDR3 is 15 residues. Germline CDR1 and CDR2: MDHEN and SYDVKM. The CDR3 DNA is TGTGCCAGCAGTTTATGGGTAGCGGGCGGCTACGAGCAGTACTTC. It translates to CASSLWVAGGYEQYF.

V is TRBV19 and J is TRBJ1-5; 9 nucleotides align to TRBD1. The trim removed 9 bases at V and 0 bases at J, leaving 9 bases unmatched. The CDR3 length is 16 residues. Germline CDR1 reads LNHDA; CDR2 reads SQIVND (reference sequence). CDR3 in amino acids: CARIERDRASNQPQHF. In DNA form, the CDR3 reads TGTGCCAGGATCGAAAGGGACAGGGCTAGCAATCAGCCCCAGCATTTT.

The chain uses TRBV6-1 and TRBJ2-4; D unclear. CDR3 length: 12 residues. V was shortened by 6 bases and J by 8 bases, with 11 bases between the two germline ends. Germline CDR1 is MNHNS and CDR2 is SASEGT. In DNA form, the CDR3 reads TGTGCCAGCAGAACAGAAGTCTACATTCAGTACTTC. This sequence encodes CASRTEVYIQYF.

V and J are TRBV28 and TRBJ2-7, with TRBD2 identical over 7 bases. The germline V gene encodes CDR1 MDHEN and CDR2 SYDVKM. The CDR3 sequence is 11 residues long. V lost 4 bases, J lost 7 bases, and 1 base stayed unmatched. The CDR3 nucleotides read TGTGCCAGCAGTTGGGGGGGAGAGCAGTACTTC. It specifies CASSWGGEQYF.

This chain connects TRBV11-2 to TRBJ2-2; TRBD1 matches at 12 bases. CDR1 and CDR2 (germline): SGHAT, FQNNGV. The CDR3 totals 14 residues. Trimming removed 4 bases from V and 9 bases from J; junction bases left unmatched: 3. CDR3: CASSSGQGAWELFF. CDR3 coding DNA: TGTGCCAGCAGCTCGGGACAGGGGGCCTGGGAGCTGTTTTTT.

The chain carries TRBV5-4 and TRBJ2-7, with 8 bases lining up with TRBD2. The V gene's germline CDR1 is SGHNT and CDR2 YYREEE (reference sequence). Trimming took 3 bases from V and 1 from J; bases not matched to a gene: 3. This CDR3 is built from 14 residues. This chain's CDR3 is CASSSGTSSYEQYF. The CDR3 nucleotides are TGTGCCAGCAGCTCCGGGACTAGTTCCTACGAGCAGTACTTC.

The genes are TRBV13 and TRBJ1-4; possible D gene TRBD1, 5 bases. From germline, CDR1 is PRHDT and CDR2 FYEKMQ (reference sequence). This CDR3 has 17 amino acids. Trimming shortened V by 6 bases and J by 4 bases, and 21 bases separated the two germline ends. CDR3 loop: CASSSRKVDINNEKLFF. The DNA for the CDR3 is TGTGCCAGCAGTTCCCGAAAGGTGGACATCAATAATGAAAAACTGTTTTTT.

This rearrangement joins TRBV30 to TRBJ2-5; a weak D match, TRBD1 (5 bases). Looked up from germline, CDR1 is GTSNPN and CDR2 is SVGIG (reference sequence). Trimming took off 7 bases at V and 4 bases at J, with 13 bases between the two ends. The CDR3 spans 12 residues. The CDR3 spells CAYTRQGETQYF. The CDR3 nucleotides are TGTGCCTACACAAGGCAGGGAGAGACCCAGTACTTC.

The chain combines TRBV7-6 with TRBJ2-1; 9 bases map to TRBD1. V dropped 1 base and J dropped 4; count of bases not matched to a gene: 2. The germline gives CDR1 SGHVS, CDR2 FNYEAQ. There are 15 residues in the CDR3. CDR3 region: CASSLGGQGYNEQFF. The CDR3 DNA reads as TGTGCCAGCAGCTTAGGGGGACAGGGTTACAATGAGCAGTTCTTC.

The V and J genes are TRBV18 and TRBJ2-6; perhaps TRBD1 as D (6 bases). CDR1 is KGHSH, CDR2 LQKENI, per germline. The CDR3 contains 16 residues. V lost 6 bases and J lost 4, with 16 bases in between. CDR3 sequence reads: CASSFAAQGGANVLTF. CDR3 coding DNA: TGTGCCAGCTCCTTCGCGGCACAGGGAGGGGCCAACGTCCTGACTTTC.

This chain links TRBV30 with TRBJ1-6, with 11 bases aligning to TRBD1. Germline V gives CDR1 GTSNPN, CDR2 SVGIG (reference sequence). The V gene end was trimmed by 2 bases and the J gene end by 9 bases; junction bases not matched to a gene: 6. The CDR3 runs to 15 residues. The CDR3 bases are TGTGCCTGGAGTTCCGGGACAGGGGGTGGTTCACCCCTCCACTTT. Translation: CAWSSGTGGGSPLHF.

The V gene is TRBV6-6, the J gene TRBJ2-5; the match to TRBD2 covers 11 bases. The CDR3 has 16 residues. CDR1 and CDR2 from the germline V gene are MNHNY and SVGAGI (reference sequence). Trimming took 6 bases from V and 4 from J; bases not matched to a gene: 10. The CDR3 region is CASRFSGGGRGETQYF. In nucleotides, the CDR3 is TGTGCCAGCAGATTTAGCGGGGGGGGCCGTGGAGAGACCCAGTACTTC.

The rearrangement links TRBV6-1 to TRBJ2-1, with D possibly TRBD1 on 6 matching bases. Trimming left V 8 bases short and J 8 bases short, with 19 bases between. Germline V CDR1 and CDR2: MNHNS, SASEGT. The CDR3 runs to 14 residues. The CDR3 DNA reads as TGTGCCAGCGAGAAGAGGGGGAGTTTCGATGAGCAGTTCTTC. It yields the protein CASEKRGSFDEQFF.

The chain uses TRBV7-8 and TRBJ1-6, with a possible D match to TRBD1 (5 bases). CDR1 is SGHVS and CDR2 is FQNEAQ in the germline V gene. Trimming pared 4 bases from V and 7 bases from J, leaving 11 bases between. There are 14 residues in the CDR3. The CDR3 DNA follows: TGTGCCAGCAGCTCCAGGGTATTGAATTCACCCCTCCACTTT. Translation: CASSSRVLNSPLHF.

The CDR3 coding sequence is TGTGCCAGCAGTGAAGACTTCATGTGGGACTCCTACACAGATACGCAGTATTTT. Protein sequence: CASSEDFMWDSYTDTQYF. The chain is built from TRBV6-1 and TRBJ2-3; D may be TRBD2 (6 bases). V was pared by 1 base and J by 2 bases, with 19 bases between. Germline CDR1 MNHNS, CDR2 SASEGT. There are 18 residues in the CDR3.